One sample yielded the 25 T cell receptor beta chains listed below, sequenced in a study of shared clonotypes between healthy human individuals. Assay: immunoSEQ multiplex PCR; the TCRdb copy retains only in-frame clones and omits some. The data hold roughly 320,000 clones, with about nine tenths observed a single time. Specimen: memory CD8+ T cells sorted from blood. This sample's subset: CD45RO+ cells pooled with CCR7-negative TemRA cells. The receptors originated from a young man in good health.

This rearrangement joins TRBV4-3 to TRBJ2-5; 12 bases line up with TRBD2. Germline V gene sequence: CDR1 LGHNA, CDR2 YSLEER. V was pared by 0 bases and J by 0 bases, with 5 bases of the junction left unmatched. This CDR3 comprises 18 residues. CDR3 in DNA: TGCGCCAGCAGCCAAGAAATATGGACTAGCGGGAACCAAGAGACCCAGTACTTC. Translation: CASSQEIWTSGNQETQYF.

This clone has a count of ten or more. The chain employs TRBV27 and TRBJ1-1; 9 bases fit TRBD1. Trimming took 8 bases from V and 4 from J; bases not matched to a gene: 2. This CDR3 has 12 amino acids. The germline CDR1 and CDR2 sequences are MNHEY and SMNVEV (reference sequence). CDR3 bases: TGTGCCAGCCAGGACAGGGGCACTGAAGCTTTCTTT. Protein product: CASQDRGTEAFF.

In the case of this clone: This clone may be a read error of a much larger clone one base away. The rearrangement joins TRBV5-4 to TRBJ2-7, with D possibly matching TRBD1 (6 bases). The CDR3 length is 12 residues. The germline V gene encodes CDR1 SGHNT and CDR2 YYREEE (reference sequence). V lost 4 bases to trimming and J lost 3 bases, with 8 bases between them. In DNA, the CDR3 is TGTGCCAGCAGCGCGGACAGCTACGAGCAGTACTTC. Its translation: CASSADSYEQYF.

The count of this clone is one. The rearrangement uses TRBV9 and TRBJ2-1; 10 nucleotides align to TRBD1. Germline V gene data show CDR1 as SGDLS and CDR2 as YYNGEE. V was clipped by 4 bases and J by 9 bases; unmatched bases: 7. The CDR3 contains 14 residues. CDR3 coding DNA: TGTGCCAGCAGCCCCCGACAGGGGGCCATTGAGCAGTTCTTC. Amino acid sequence: CASSPRQGAIEQFF.

V and J are TRBV7-9 and TRBJ2-4; D remains ambiguous. The germline gives CDR1 SEHNR, CDR2 FQNEAQ (reference sequence). CDR3 length: 16 residues. Between the trimmed V and J ends, which lost 1 base and 0 bases, there was a span of 10 bases. Here the CDR3 DNA reads TGTGCCAGCAGCTTAGGGGTCAGGCGAGCCAAAAACATTCAGTACTTC. It translates to CASSLGVRRAKNIQYF.

This clone was recorded once. This chain joins TRBV9 and TRBJ2-7; possibly TRBD1 or TRBD2 for D (5 bases each). The CDR3 runs 15 residues. Per germline, CDR1 SGDLS and CDR2 YYNGEE. The V end lost 5 bases, the J end lost 2 bases, and 17 bases lay between the germline ends. This CDR3 is CASRPGAPRTYEQYF. As DNA, the CDR3 is TGTGCCAGCAGGCCCGGGGCACCAAGAACCTACGAGCAGTACTTC.

The sample holds one count of this clone. This chain joins TRBV5-6 and TRBJ2-1; TRBD2 might be the D (6 bases). CDR3 length: 16 amino acids. Germline V gives CDR1 SGHDT, CDR2 YYEEEE. V lost 3 bases and J 0 bases, leaving 13 bases between the germline ends. CDR3 coding DNA: TGTGCCAGCAGCTCGGATCGGGAGTTCTCCTACAATGAGCAGTTCTTC. Amino acids: CASSSDREFSYNEQFF.

V gene TRBV7-9 combines with J gene TRBJ1-5; unclear D gene. Per germline, CDR1 SEHNR and CDR2 FQNEAQ (reference sequence). Between the trimmed V and J ends, which lost 1 base and 1 base, there was a span of 11 bases. The CDR3 is 16 amino acids. In nucleotides, the CDR3 is TGTGCCAGCAGCTTAGGCTTTCGGGGAAGCAATCAGCCCCAGCATTTT. Protein product: CASSLGFRGSNQPQHF. Full variable domain (missing parts from reference TRBV7-9 and TRBJ1-5): DTGVSQNPRHKITKRGQNVTFRCDPISEHNRLYWYRQTLGQGPEFLTYFQNEAQLEKSRLLSDRFSAERPKGSFSTLEIQRTEQGDSAMYLCASSLGFRGSNQPQHFGDGTRLSIL.

The chain couples TRBV6-4 to TRBJ1-3; the D gene is possibly TRBD1 (6 bases). The CDR3 extends over 16 amino acids. The V end lost 1 base, the J end lost 1 base, and 11 bases lay between the germline ends. CDR1 is MRHNA and CDR2 is SNTAGT in the germline V gene. The CDR3 DNA reads TGTGCCAGCAGTGACTTTGGACAGCCATCTGGAAACACCATATATTTT. This sequence encodes CASSDFGQPSGNTIYF.

Points on this clone: The identical CDR3 is also encoded by other nucleotide sequences in the sample. The chain combines TRBV29-1 with TRBJ2-7; TRBD1 agrees at 8 bases. This CDR3 is 15 amino acids long. The J segment lost 4 bases and the V segment lost 0 bases, leaving 8 bases of the junction unmatched. Germline V gene lookup returns CDR1 SQVTM and CDR2 ANQGSEA. CDR3 amino acids: CSVEDLAGGRYEQYF. CDR3 nucleotide sequence: TGCAGCGTTGAAGATTTGGCAGGGGGCCGATACGAGCAGTACTTC.

This clone has only one observation. The J gene is TRBJ2-2, the V gene TRBV30, with 13 bases aligning to TRBD2. V trimming: 3 bases; J trimming: 7 bases; junction bases outside the gene matches: 11. CDR3 length: 17 residues. Per the germline V gene, CDR1 is GTSNPN and CDR2 is SVGIG (reference sequence). In DNA, the CDR3 is TGTGCCTGGAGCGGCCTCGGACTAGCGGGGGATATCGGGGAGCTGTTTTTT. It codes for CAWSGLGLAGDIGELFF. Combining the CDR3 with reference TRBV30 and TRBJ2-2 gives the whole variable domain SQTIHQWPATLVQPVGSPLSLECTVEGTSNPNLYWYRQAAGRGLQLLFYSVGIGQISSEVPQNLSASRPQDRQFILSSKKLLLSDSGFYLCAWSGLGLAGDIGELFFGEGSRLTVL.

The chain carries TRBV7-2 and TRBJ2-7; possibly TRBD1 for D (6 bases). The length of the CDR3 is 12 residues. From germline, CDR1 is SGHTA and CDR2 FQGNSA. V was pared by 10 bases and J by 1 base, with 11 bases between. CDR3 in amino acids: CATQGVSYEQYF. The CDR3 bases are TGTGCCACACAGGGTGTATCCTACGAGCAGTACTTC.

The V call is TRBV30, the J call TRBJ2-3; TRBD2 matches 12 bases. The CDR3 spans 15 residues. Germline-derived CDR1 and CDR2 are GTSNPN and SVGIG (reference sequence). Losses at the gene ends were 0 bases for V and 3 bases for J; bases not matched to a gene: 1. The CDR3 spells CAWSVLAGGTDTQYF. For the CDR3, the DNA is TGTGCCTGGAGTGTACTAGCGGGAGGAACAGATACGCAGTATTTT.

V usage is TRBV27 and J usage is TRBJ2-1; TRBD1 aligns across 10 bases. J gave up 3 bases and V 6 bases, and 2 bases lay outside the gene matches. This CDR3 comprises 14 residues. Per germline, CDR1 MNHEY and CDR2 SMNVEV (reference sequence). The CDR3 is CASRTGGIYNEQFF. DNA of the CDR3: TGTGCCAGCAGGACAGGGGGCATCTACAATGAGCAGTTCTTC.

CDR3 nucleotides: TGTGCCACCAGCAGAGATCTTTATCGCGTAGGCAATCAGCCCCAGCATTTT. Amino acids: CATSRDLYRVGNQPQHF. This rearrangement joins TRBV15 to TRBJ1-5; no clear D. Germline V gene lookup returns CDR1 LNHNV and CDR2 YYDKDF (reference sequence). The CDR3 is 17 residues long. Trimming pared 0 bases from V and 2 bases from J, leaving 14 bases between. Full variable domain (remainder filled in from reference TRBV15 and TRBJ1-5): DAMVIQNPRYQVTQFGKPVTLSCSQTLNHNVMYWYQQKSSQAPKLLFHYYDKDFNNEADTPDNFQSRRPNTSFCFLDIRSPGLGDTAMYLCATSRDLYRVGNQPQHFGDGTRLSIL.

The rearrangement joins TRBV19 to TRBJ1-5; D unresolved. This CDR3 comprises 11 residues. Per germline, CDR1 LNHDA and CDR2 SQIVND (reference sequence). Trimming left V 6 bases short and J 12 bases short, with 12 bases between. This CDR3 reads CASRSEWIQHF. The CDR3 nucleotides are TGTGCCAGTAGAAGCGAATGGATCCAGCATTTT.

This clone showed up just once. J is TRBJ1-2 and V is TRBV28; no definite D call. The CDR3 runs to 13 residues. Trimming took off 4 bases at V and 4 bases at J, with 10 bases between the two ends. The germline V gene has CDR1 MDHEN and CDR2 SYDVKM. This chain's CDR3 is CASSSSRGYGYTF. The CDR3 coding sequence is TGTGCCAGCAGTTCCTCTCGGGGCTATGGCTACACCTTC.

The V and J genes are TRBV7-9 and TRBJ2-1, with D tentatively TRBD1 (6 bases). Germline values: CDR1 SEHNR, CDR2 FQNEAQ (reference sequence). Trimming removed 8 bases from V and 9 bases from J, with 23 bases in between. The CDR3 consists of 15 residues. CDR3 in amino acids: CASFGQPEVQVEQFF. For the CDR3, the DNA is TGTGCCAGCTTCGGACAGCCGGAGGTCCAAGTTGAGCAGTTCTTC.

The chain has TRBV6-6 and TRBJ1-3, with no clear D. V was clipped by 2 bases and J by 8 bases, with 4 bases between them. Looked up from germline, CDR1 is MNHNY and CDR2 is SVGAGI (reference sequence). The CDR3 is made up of 11 amino acids. The CDR3: CASSYTDTIYF. The DNA for the CDR3 is TGTGCCAGCAGTTACACGGACACCATATATTTT.

The chain carries TRBV11-2 and TRBJ2-7, with 7 bases lining up with TRBD1. This CDR3 has 12 residues. After removal of 7 bases from V and 7 bases from J, the junction contained 7 bases not matched to a gene. Germline-derived CDR1 and CDR2 are SGHAT and FQNNGV. Here the CDR3 reads CASNEGAKEQYF. CDR3 DNA sequence: TGTGCCAGCAATGAGGGGGCGAAGGAGCAGTACTTC.

V is TRBV30 and J is TRBJ1-1; no clear D. The CDR3 covers 17 residues. Germline assignment: CDR1 GTSNPN and CDR2 SVGIG (reference sequence). Trimming removed 1 base from V and 4 bases from J, with 22 bases in between. CDR3 in amino acids: CAWSATLGSGVGTEAFF. CDR3 nucleotides: TGTGCCTGGAGTGCGACCTTGGGCAGCGGGGTCGGCACTGAAGCTTTCTTT.

This clone is a singleton in its sample. The rearrangement uses TRBV27 and TRBJ2-7, with a possible D match to TRBD1 (5 bases). Germline V CDR1 and CDR2: MNHEY, SMNVEV (reference sequence). The ends were cut back, 6 bases at V and 1 base at J, with 16 bases in the middle. This CDR3 region has 15 residues. The CDR3 is CASSPFGRDSYEQYF. As DNA, the CDR3 is TGTGCCAGCAGCCCCTTTGGCAGGGATTCCTACGAGCAGTACTTC.

V and J are TRBV28 and TRBJ2-7, with a tentative D call TRBD1 (6 bases). The V end was cut by 3 bases, the J end by 3 bases, with 18 bases between. The CDR3 sequence is 16 residues long. Germline-derived CDR1 and CDR2 are MDHEN and SYDVKM. DNA of the CDR3: TGTGCCAGCAGTTTCCGACAGGTTTTTTTTTACTACGAGCAGTACTTC. It specifies CASSFRQVFFYYEQYF.

This clone was seen a few times. The gene calls are TRBV27 and TRBJ2-7; a weak D match, TRBD1 (5 bases). V was clipped by 8 bases and J by 6 bases, with 17 bases between them. Germline loops: CDR1 MNHEY, CDR2 SMNVEV (reference sequence). This CDR3 spans 13 amino acids. The CDR3: CASDPGQGVEQYF. Here the CDR3 DNA reads TGTGCCAGCGACCCTGGCCAAGGGGTCGAGCAGTACTTC.

The chain recombines TRBV4-3 with TRBJ2-1, with D perhaps TRBD2 (6 bases). The CDR3 covers 16 residues. Germline CDR1 LGHNA, CDR2 YSLEER. Trimming removed 3 bases from V and 2 bases from J, with 14 bases in between. CDR3 DNA sequence: TGCGCCAGCAGCCAGTCCGGGACGGGAGCCTACAATGAGCAGTTCTTC. It yields the protein CASSQSGTGAYNEQFF.